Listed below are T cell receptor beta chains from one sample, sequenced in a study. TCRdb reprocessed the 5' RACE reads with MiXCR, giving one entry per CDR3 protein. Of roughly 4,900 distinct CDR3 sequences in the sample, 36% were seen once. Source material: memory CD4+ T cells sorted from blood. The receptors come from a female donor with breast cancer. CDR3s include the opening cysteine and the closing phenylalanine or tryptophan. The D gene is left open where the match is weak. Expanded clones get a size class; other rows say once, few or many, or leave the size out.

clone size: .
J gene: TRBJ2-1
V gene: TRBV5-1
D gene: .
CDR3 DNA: TGCGCCAGCAGCTTGGTAGGACAATCCCAACAGTTCTTC
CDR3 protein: CASSLVGQSQQFF

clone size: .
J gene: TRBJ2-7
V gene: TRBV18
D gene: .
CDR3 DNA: TGTGCCAGCTCAACACATCAGGGGTACGAGCAGTACTTC
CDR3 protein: CASSTHQGYEQYF

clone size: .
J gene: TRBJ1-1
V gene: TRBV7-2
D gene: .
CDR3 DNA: TGTGCCAGCAGCTCCCGGGGCGACAGAGCCCAGAACACTGGAGCTTTCTTT
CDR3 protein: CASSSRGDRAQNTGAFF

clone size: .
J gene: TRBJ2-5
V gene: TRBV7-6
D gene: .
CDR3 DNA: TGTGCCAGCAGCTCGGAACAGCAAGAGACCCAGTACTTC
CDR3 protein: CASSSEQQETQYF

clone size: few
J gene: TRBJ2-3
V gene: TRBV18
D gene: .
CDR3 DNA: TGTGCCAGCTCACCTGAGGCGGGGGCTGGTACAGATACGCAGTATTTT
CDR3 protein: CASSPEAGAGTDTQYF

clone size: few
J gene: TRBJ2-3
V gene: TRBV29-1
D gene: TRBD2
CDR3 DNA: TGCAGCGTTGAACCCCTCACTAGCGGGAGTGCAGATACGCAGTATTTT
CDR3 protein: CSVEPLTSGSADTQYF

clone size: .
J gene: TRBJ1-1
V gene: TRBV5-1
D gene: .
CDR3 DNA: TGCGCCAGCAGCTTGGGACAGAACCTGAACACTGAAGCTTTCTTT
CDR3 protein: CASSLGQNLNTEAFF

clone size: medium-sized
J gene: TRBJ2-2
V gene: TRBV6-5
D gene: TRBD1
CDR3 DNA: TGTGCCAGCAGCCTGCGCGCCGGGACAGGGGGAGTCGGGGAGCTGTTTTTT
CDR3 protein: CASSLRAGTGGVGELFF

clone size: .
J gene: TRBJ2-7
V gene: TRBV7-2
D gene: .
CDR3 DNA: TGTGCCAGAAACTTAGCAGCAAAATCCTACGAGCAGTACTTC
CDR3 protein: CARNLAAKSYEQYF

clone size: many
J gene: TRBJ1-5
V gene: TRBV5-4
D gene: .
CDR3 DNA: TGTGCCAGCAGCTTGGAGTCGGACCCTAGCAATCAGCCCCAGCATTTT
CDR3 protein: CASSLESDPSNQPQHF

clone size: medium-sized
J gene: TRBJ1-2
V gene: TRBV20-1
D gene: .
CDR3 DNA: TGCAGTGCCTGGAGGTACAGGGACTATGGCTACACCTTC
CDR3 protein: CSAWRYRDYGYTF

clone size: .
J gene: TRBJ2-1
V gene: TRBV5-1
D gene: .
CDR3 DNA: TGCGCCAGCAGCTTAATACCCCGCGGGTACAATGAGCAGTTCTTC
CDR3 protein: CASSLIPRGYNEQFF

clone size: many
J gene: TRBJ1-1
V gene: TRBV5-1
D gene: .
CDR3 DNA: TGCGCCAGCAGCTTGGCCCCAGGGAGCACTGAAGCTTTCTTT
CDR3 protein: CASSLAPGSTEAFF

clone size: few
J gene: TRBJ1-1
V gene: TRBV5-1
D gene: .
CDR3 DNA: TGCGCCAGCAGCTTGGACAACACCCCGAACACTGAAGCTCCCTTT
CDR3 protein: CASSLDNTPNTEAPF

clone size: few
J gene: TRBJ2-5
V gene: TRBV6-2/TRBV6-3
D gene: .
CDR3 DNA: TGTGCCAGCACCCGGTCGGGAGAGACCCAGTACTTC
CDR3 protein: CASTRSGETQYF

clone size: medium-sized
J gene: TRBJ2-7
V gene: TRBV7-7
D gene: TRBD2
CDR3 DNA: TGTGCCAGCAGCTCCGGGACTAGCGGATACGAGCAGTACTTC
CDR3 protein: CASSSGTSGYEQYF

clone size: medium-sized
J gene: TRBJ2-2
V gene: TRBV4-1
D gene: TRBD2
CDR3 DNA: TGCGCCAGCAGCCAAGTTCTGGGCGGGAGTTCGTTCGGGGAGCTGTTTTTT
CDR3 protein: CASSQVLGGSSFGELFF

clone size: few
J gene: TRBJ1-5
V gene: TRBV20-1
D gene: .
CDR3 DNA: TGCAGTGCTAGAGATCAGGCTTATCAGCCCCAGCATTTT
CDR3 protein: CSARDQAYQPQHF

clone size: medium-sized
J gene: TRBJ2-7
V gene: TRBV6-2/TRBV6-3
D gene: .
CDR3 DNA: TGTGCCAGCAGTTTTGTGACACCGAGCTCCTACGAGCAGTACTTC
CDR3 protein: CASSFVTPSSYEQYF

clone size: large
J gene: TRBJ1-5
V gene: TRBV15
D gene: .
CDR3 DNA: TGTGCCACCAGCAGAGATGTGGCAGGGGTGCAGCCCCAGCATTTT
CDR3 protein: CATSRDVAGVQPQHF

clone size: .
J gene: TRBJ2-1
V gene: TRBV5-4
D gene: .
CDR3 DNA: TGTGCCAGCAGCTTGGAGTGGGAGTCAACCAATGAGCAGTTCTTC
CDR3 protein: CASSLEWESTNEQFF

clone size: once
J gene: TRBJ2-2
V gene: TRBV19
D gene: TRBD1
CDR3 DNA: TGTGCCAGTAGTAGGACAGGGATAAACACCGGGGAGCTGTTTTTT
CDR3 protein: CASSRTGINTGELFF